A single sample is the source of the 23 T cell receptor beta chains below, sequenced in a study of beta chain features in type 1 diabetes (dated by TCRdb to the late 2010s). The protocol used for the library was the immunoSEQ multiplex PCR assay. The entire amount of isolated RNA was reverse transcribed using the High Capacity cDNA Reverse Transcription Kit, so the sequenced TCRB transcripts were expressed ones. Here the immuneACCESS table is served through TCRdb, limited to in-frame sequences with V and J called. Missing clones are a known gap in these copies; in checked studies unresolved V genes cover under half, and the rest lacks a known reason. This sample is represented by 350,000 to 450,000 clones; more than 12% of them were singletons. Of the sample, roughly 0.019% falls within the top ten clones. The sample was naive CD4+ T cells from blood. This specimen's cell subset or site label, per the study, means: true naive CD4+ T cells. Source of these receptors: a woman younger than 35 in good health.

This clone has a handful of counts. J is TRBJ2-7 and V is TRBV18; no reliable D call. Germline assignment: CDR1 KGHSH and CDR2 LQKENI. V gave up 0 bases and J gave up 0 bases, with 9 bases separating them. This CDR3 has 15 residues. CDR3 bases: TGTGCCAGCTCACCACCTTGGTCCAGCTCCTACGAGCAGTACTTC. Its translation: CASSPPWSSSYEQYF.

This clone was seen a handful of times. This chain joins TRBV27 and TRBJ1-2; 9 positions agree with TRBD1. The germline V gene has CDR1 MNHEY and CDR2 SMNVEV (reference sequence). The J segment lost 3 bases and the V segment lost 4 bases, leaving 6 bases of the junction unmatched. The length of the CDR3 is 15 residues. CDR3 in amino acids: CASSSQGAGDYGYTF. The DNA for the CDR3 is TGTGCCAGCAGTTCACAGGGGGCAGGCGACTATGGCTACACCTTC.

The chain couples TRBV5-1 to TRBJ1-5; TRBD1 might be the D (6 bases). Germline lookup yields CDR1 SGHRS and CDR2 YFSETQ. Deletions cut 0 bases from V and 4 bases from J, with 11 bases between. The CDR3 is made up of 15 amino acids. The CDR3 DNA reads TGCGCCAGCAGCTTGGAAGCAGGGGTTAATCAGCCCCAGCATTTT. Translating it yields CASSLEAGVNQPQHF.

The chain carries TRBV18 and TRBJ2-7, with 8 bases matching TRBD2. The germline V gene encodes CDR1 KGHSH and CDR2 LQKENI. This CDR3 region has 16 residues. With V trimmed by 0 bases and J by 4 bases, 8 bases remained unmatched. CDR3 DNA sequence: TGTGCCAGCTCACCACCTCTGGCCGCGGGAGGTTACGAGCAGTACTTC. This encodes CASSPPLAAGGYEQYF.

This clone was picked up a small number of times. The chain combines TRBV30 with TRBJ1-1; 7 bases align to TRBD1. V gave up 8 bases and J gave up 4 bases; unmatched junction bases: 4. This CDR3 is 11 amino acids long. The germline CDR1 and CDR2 sequences are GTSNPN and SVGIG (reference sequence). The CDR3 coding sequence is TGTGCCGCGGACAGGAGCACTGAAGCTTTCTTT. Its translation is CAADRSTEAFF.

In its sample, this clone was seen a few times. The gene calls are TRBV9 and TRBJ2-4; 7 bases align to TRBD1. With V trimmed by 0 bases and J by 6 bases, 6 bases remained unmatched. In germline, CDR1 is SGDLS, CDR2 YYNGEE. This CDR3 region has 15 residues. In DNA, the CDR3 is TGTGCCAGCAGCGTAGGAGGGGGCGCCGTAAACATTCAGTACTTC. This gives the protein CASSVGGGAVNIQYF.

This clone was counted only a few times. The chain couples TRBV7-3 to TRBJ2-1; the D gene is possibly TRBD1 (6 bases). Trimming removed 4 bases from V and 6 bases from J, with 16 bases in between. CDR3 size: 15 residues. CDR1 and CDR2 from the germline V gene are SGHTA and FQGTGA. The chain's CDR3 is CASSSRLGTTNEQFF. The CDR3 bases are TGTGCCAGCAGCTCGCGTTTAGGGACAACCAATGAGCAGTTCTTC.

V usage is TRBV10-3 and J usage is TRBJ2-4; D possibly corresponds to TRBD1 (5 bases). V gave up 5 bases and J gave up 1 base, with 12 bases separating them. Germline lookup yields CDR1 ENHRY and CDR2 SYGVKD. This CDR3 region has 15 residues. The chain's CDR3 is CAISPQGMAKNIQYF. The CDR3 DNA reads TGTGCCATCAGTCCCCAGGGAATGGCCAAAAACATTCAGTACTTC.

Only a few counts were recorded for this clone. The chain couples TRBV10-3 to TRBJ2-3; D unresolved. V lost 10 bases and J 0 bases, leaving 5 bases between the germline ends. This CDR3 has 11 amino acids. The germline gives CDR1 ENHRY, CDR2 SYGVKD. The CDR3 region is CATRSTDTQYF. DNA of the CDR3: TGTGCCACCCGTAGCACAGATACGCAGTATTTT.

This clone was seen a few times. The V gene is TRBV5-1, the J gene TRBJ2-5; D ambiguous. Germline CDR1 is SGHRS and CDR2 is YFSETQ. V lost 5 bases and J lost 5, with 16 bases in between. The CDR3 extends over 14 amino acids. CDR3 loop: CASRGQHDMETQYF. In DNA form, the CDR3 reads TGCGCCAGCAGGGGCCAGCACGATATGGAGACCCAGTACTTC.

The table lists this clone with a few counts. The chain recombines TRBV29-1 with TRBJ2-5, with D perhaps matching TRBD2 (5 bases). V lost 6 bases to trimming and J lost 5 bases, with 16 bases between them. The CDR3 has 13 residues. Germline lookup yields CDR1 SQVTM and CDR2 ANQGSEA. The chain's CDR3 is CSVVGDVYETQYF. The CDR3 DNA reads TGCAGCGTCGTGGGAGACGTGTATGAGACCCAGTACTTC.

This clone was detected only a few times. The V gene is TRBV7-9, the J gene TRBJ2-3, with 11 positions matching TRBD2. With V trimmed by 5 bases and J by 2 bases, 6 bases remained unmatched. Germline values: CDR1 SEHNR, CDR2 FQNEAQ (reference sequence). The CDR3 covers 16 residues. The CDR3 spells CASSRNSGRATDTQYF. In DNA, the CDR3 is TGTGCCAGCAGCCGCAATAGCGGGAGGGCCACAGATACGCAGTATTTT.

The rearrangement joins TRBV27 to TRBJ2-3, with TRBD1 matching 7 bases. The germline gives CDR1 MNHEY, CDR2 SMNVEV (reference sequence). The CDR3 length is 14 residues. V lost 10 bases and J lost 0; bases outside the gene matches: 7. The CDR3 DNA reads TGTGCCACCTCGGGGACAGCGAGCACAGATACGCAGTATTTT. It translates to CATSGTASTDTQYF.

This clone was observed a handful of times. V usage is TRBV10-3 and J usage is TRBJ2-1, with 8 bases lining up with TRBD2. Unmatched junction bases numbered 1, after V lost 3 bases and J lost 0 bases. CDR1 ENHRY and CDR2 SYGVKD come from the germline V gene. The CDR3 extends over 15 amino acids. CDR3: CAISESGSSYNEQFF. The DNA of the CDR3 is TGTGCCATCAGTGAAAGCGGGAGCTCCTACAATGAGCAGTTCTTC.

This chain connects TRBV7-6 to TRBJ1-5; 8 bases match TRBD1. This CDR3 has 13 residues. In germline, CDR1 is SGHVS, CDR2 FNYEAQ. V lost 4 bases, J lost 6 bases, and 2 bases stayed unmatched. CDR3 region: CASSSDRVQPQHF. DNA for the CDR3: TGTGCCAGCAGCTCGGACAGGGTTCAGCCCCAGCATTTT.

This clone has a handful of counts. The rearrangement uses TRBV28 and TRBJ2-1; the match to TRBD1 covers 7 bases. The CDR3 runs 14 residues. The V segment lost 7 bases and the J segment 4 bases; nucleotides outside the gene matches: 7. Germline values: CDR1 MDHEN, CDR2 SYDVKM. The CDR3 DNA reads as TGTGCCAGCATCGGGGCAGGGGGATACAATGAGCAGTTCTTC. Protein product: CASIGAGGYNEQFF.

The rearrangement uses TRBV18 and TRBJ1-2; D is uncertain. The CDR3 sequence is 11 residues long. The germline CDR1 and CDR2 sequences are KGHSH and LQKENI. Trimming pared 4 bases from V and 8 bases from J, leaving 8 bases between. The chain's CDR3 is CASSREEGYTF. CDR3 bases: TGTGCCAGCTCACGCGAGGAAGGCTACACCTTC. Full variable domain (remainder filled in from reference TRBV18 and TRBJ1-2): NAGVMQNPRHLVRRRGQEARLRCSPMKGHSHVYWYRQLPEEGLKFMVYLQKENIIDESGMPKERFSAEFPKEGPSILRIQQVVRGDSAAYFCASSREEGYTFGSGTRLTVV.

This sequence joins TRBV19 and TRBJ2-3, with 14 bases matching TRBD2. This CDR3 is 14 amino acids long. From germline, CDR1 is LNHDA and CDR2 SQIVND (reference sequence). The V gene end was trimmed by 7 bases and the J gene end by 7 bases; junction bases not matched to a gene: 4. The CDR3 spells CASTGTSGRYTQYF. CDR3 nucleotide sequence: TGTGCCAGTACCGGGACTAGCGGGAGATATACGCAGTATTTT.

This clone was seen only a few times. The CDR3 sequence: CASRTRQDLSNQPQHF. CDR3 nucleotides: TGTGCCAGCAGGACCAGACAGGATCTTAGCAATCAGCCCCAGCATTTT. The chain links TRBV6-6 to TRBJ1-5; tentative D call: TRBD1 (6 bases). Germline CDR1 reads MNHNY; CDR2 reads SVGAGI (reference sequence). The CDR3 loop spans 16 amino acids. Trimming pared 6 bases from V and 0 bases from J, leaving 15 bases between.

This clone was observed a few times. The chain recombines TRBV7-2 with TRBJ1-4, with D possibly being TRBD1 (5 bases). CDR1 SGHTA and CDR2 FQGNSA come from the germline V gene. CDR3 length equals 12 residues. Trimming left V 6 bases short and J 10 bases short, with 12 bases between. The CDR3 loop reads CASSPSQGKLFF. In nucleotides, the CDR3 is TGTGCCAGCAGTCCATCTCAGGGAAAACTGTTTTTT.

This clone has a handful of counts. V and J are TRBV28 and TRBJ2-7; D ambiguous. With 5 bases removed from V and 3 bases from J, the gap between germline ends came to 8 bases. Germline CDR1 and CDR2: MDHEN and SYDVKM. The CDR3 loop spans 12 amino acids. The CDR3 nucleotides read TGTGCCAGCAGTCTCCCCCTCTACGAGCAGTACTTC. The encoded protein is CASSLPLYEQYF. The entire variable domain, with the rest obtained from reference TRBV28 and TRBJ2-7, is as follows: DVKVTQSSRYLVKRTGEKVFLECVQDMDHENMFWYRQDPGLGLRLIYFSYDVKMKEKGDIPEGYSVSREKKERFSLILESASTNQTSMYLCASSLPLYEQYFGPGTRLTVT.

The chain employs TRBV19 and TRBJ1-5; maybe TRBD1 (6 bases). This CDR3 contains 15 residues. Trimming cost V 7 bases and J 0 bases, with 13 bases left between them. CDR1 is LNHDA and CDR2 is SQIVND in the germline V gene (reference sequence). The CDR3 is CASKGQLYSNQPQHF. The DNA for the CDR3 is TGTGCCAGTAAAGGACAGTTGTATAGCAATCAGCCCCAGCATTTT.

The rearrangement links TRBV19 to TRBJ2-6; TRBD2 is a possible D gene (6 bases). This CDR3 is 15 amino acids long. Germline lookup yields CDR1 LNHDA and CDR2 SQIVND (reference sequence). V was shortened by 5 bases and J by 1 base, with 9 bases between the two germline ends. DNA for the CDR3: TGTGCCAGTAGTGATCGGGGGTCTGGGGCCAACGTCCTGACTTTC. Amino acid sequence: CASSDRGSGANVLTF. The full variable domain, completed using reference TRBV19 and TRBJ2-6, is DGGITQSPKYLFRKEGQNVTLSCEQNLNHDAMYWYRQDPGQGLRLIYYSQIVNDFQKGDIAEGYSVSREKKESFPLTVTSAQKNPTAFYLCASSDRGSGANVLTFGAGSRLTVL.